This T cell receptor beta chain emerged from a study of blood T cell repertoires in COVID-19. This clone has a handful of counts. The length of the CDR3 is 15 residues. The V segment lost 6 bases and the J segment 4 bases; nucleotides outside the gene matches: 12. Germline lookup yields CDR1 MNHEY and CDR2 SVGAGI. TCRdb's table, derived via immunoSEQ multiplex PCR, lists solely in-frame clones and lacks some. The table records about 120,000 clones, over 80% of them present only once. The sequenced material came from peripheral blood. The chain recombines TRBV6-5 with TRBJ2-7, with TRBD1 matching 7 bases. The receptor was isolated from a man aged 30 to 39 with acute or convalescent COVID-19. The DNA of the CDR3 is TGTGCCAGCAGCCCCGGGACAGACTCGATGTACGAGCAGTACGTC. Protein product: CASSPGTDSMYEQYV.